The 12 T cell receptor beta chains listed next were all sequenced from one sample in a study of shared clonotypes between healthy human individuals. TCRdb's copy holds only in-frame clones and misses some; the assay was immunoSEQ multiplex PCR. Here the sample spans around 1,900,000 clones, just over 90% being singletons. Positive CCR7 selection of CD45RO-negative cells yielded the naive CD8 cells, and terminally differentiated effector memory CD45RA+ cells were excluded. Sequenced: naive CD8+ T cells from PBMCs. The receptors here all came from a man aged 18 to 30 in good health. Some clones in this sample may be carry-over from other donors' samples.

The table lists this clone with a few counts. At one boundary the junction diverges from the germline segment, which might be a read error. J is TRBJ2-7 and V is TRBV27, with TRBD1 as a possible D gene (6 bases). The CDR3 runs 10 residues. Germline CDR1 MNHEY, CDR2 SMNVEV (reference sequence). The CDR3 sequence: CASSGTPSCF. DNA for the CDR3: TGTGCCAGCAGTGGGACACCGAGTTGCTTC.

V usage is TRBV7-9 and J usage is TRBJ2-1; D might be TRBD1 (5 bases). The V gene's germline CDR1 is SEHNR and CDR2 FQNEAQ (reference sequence). V dropped 1 base and J dropped 7 bases, with 14 bases sitting between them. The CDR3 has 15 amino acids. CDR3 loop: CASSLVVGHFNEQFF. CDR3 sequence (DNA): TGTGCCAGCAGCTTAGTAGTAGGACACTTTAATGAGCAGTTCTTC.

The chain joins TRBV7-9 to TRBJ1-1, with TRBD1 identical over 7 bases. The length of the CDR3 is 16 residues. Trimming took 4 bases from V and 0 from J; bases not matched to a gene: 8. Germline V gene data show CDR1 as SEHNR and CDR2 as FQNEAQ (reference sequence). CDR3 loop: CASSSGQKPMNTEAFF. Written as DNA, the CDR3 is TGTGCCAGCAGCTCGGGACAGAAACCAATGAACACTGAAGCTTTCTTT. Supplemented by reference TRBV7-9 and TRBJ1-1, the full variable domain reads DTGVSQNPRHKITKRGQNVTFRCDPISEHNRLYWYRQTLGQGPEFLTYFQNEAQLEKSRLLSDRFSAERPKGSFSTLEIQRTEQGDSAMYLCASSSGQKPMNTEAFFGQGTRLTVV.

As regards this clone: Other DNA sequences from this sample encode an identical CDR3 as well. The chain couples TRBV6-5 to TRBJ2-2; a weak D match, TRBD1 (5 bases). Per germline, CDR1 MNHEY and CDR2 SVGAGI. With 2 bases removed from V and 4 bases from J, the gap between germline ends came to 8 bases. The CDR3 extends over 14 amino acids. CDR3 sequence: CASSYVQGTGELFF. CDR3 coding DNA: TGTGCCAGCAGTTACGTCCAGGGCACCGGGGAGCTGTTTTTT.

This chain joins TRBV15 and TRBJ2-5; 7 bases map to TRBD1. Germline V CDR1 and CDR2: LNHNV, YYDKDF (reference sequence). The CDR3 runs 17 residues. J was trimmed by 5 bases and V by 2 bases; bases with no gene match: 14. The CDR3 here is CATSRKALRDSLETQYF. The CDR3 DNA is TGTGCCACCAGCAGAAAGGCCCTTAGGGACAGCTTGGAGACCCAGTACTTC.

Only one count was recorded for this clone. The chain carries TRBV15 and TRBJ1-2, with D hard to call. The CDR3 length is 15 residues. With 0 bases removed from V and 0 bases from J, the gap between germline ends came to 8 bases. CDR1 is LNHNV, CDR2 YYDKDF, per germline (reference sequence). The CDR3 region has the DNA TGTGCCACCAGCAGAGAAATCCGAACTAACTATGGCTACACCTTC. This translates into CATSREIRTNYGYTF.

This chain uses TRBV19 with TRBJ2-1, with 9 bases that match TRBD2. CDR3 size: 16 residues. CDR1 is LNHDA and CDR2 is SQIVND in the germline V gene (reference sequence). The chain's CDR3 is CATGGVGLAGLSEQFF. The CDR3 DNA follows: TGTGCAACTGGCGGAGTGGGGCTAGCGGGATTGAGTGAGCAGTTCTTC. Together with reference TRBV19 and TRBJ2-1, the CDR3 gives the full variable domain: DGGITQSPKYLFRKEGQNVTLSCEQNLNHDAMYWYRQDPGQGLRLIYYSQIVNDFQKGDIAEGYSVSREKKESFPLTVTSAQKNPTAFYLCATGGVGLAGLSEQFFGPGTRLTVL.

For the CDR3, the DNA is TGTGCCAGCAGCTTAGCGGGGCTGGGACTAGCGGGGACCTACGAGCAGTACTTC. Its translation: CASSLAGLGLAGTYEQYF. The chain recombines TRBV7-9 with TRBJ2-5; TRBD2 matches 13 bases. The J call could be wrong; TRBJ2-7 is a better fit for the DNA end. Germline V CDR1 and CDR2: SEHNR, FQNEAQ (reference sequence). The CDR3 spans 18 residues.

Of note for this clone: Other DNA sequences from this sample encode an identical CDR3 as well. In DNA form, the CDR3 reads TGTGCCAGCAGTTTTAGGGGCATCTCCTACGAGCAGTACTTC. Translating it yields CASSFRGISYEQYF. The rearrangement uses TRBV27 and TRBJ2-7; tentative D call: TRBD1 (5 bases). V gave up 3 bases and J gave up 0 bases, with 9 bases separating them. Germline CDR1 and CDR2: MNHEY and SMNVEV (reference sequence). This CDR3 is built from 14 residues.

This rearrangement joins TRBV9 to TRBJ2-3; TRBD2 agrees at 8 bases. The CDR3 is 18 residues long. V dropped 3 bases and J dropped 1; count of bases not matched to a gene: 13. CDR1 and CDR2 from the germline V gene are SGDLS and YYNGEE. The CDR3 loop is CASSAGERERFGTDTQYF. For the CDR3, the DNA is TGTGCCAGCAGCGCAGGGGAGCGGGAGCGGTTCGGCACAGATACGCAGTATTTT.

On this clone: The same CDR3 is also encoded by other DNA sequences in this sample. The chain is built from TRBV5-8 and TRBJ2-7; D is perhaps TRBD1 (7 bases). Germline CDR1 SGHTS, CDR2 YDEGEE. The V end lost 0 bases, the J end lost 3 bases, and 13 bases lay between the germline ends. The CDR3 runs 15 residues. The CDR3 spells CASSLGDREVYEQYF. CDR3 in DNA: TGTGCCAGCAGCTTGGGCGACAGGGAGGTCTACGAGCAGTACTTC.

The gene calls are TRBV4-1 and TRBJ2-7; tentatively, D is TRBD2 (6 bases). Germline assignment: CDR1 MGHRA and CDR2 YSYEKL. Trimming pared 1 base from V and 4 bases from J, leaving 14 bases between. The CDR3 consists of 15 residues. Here the CDR3 DNA reads TGCGCCAGCAGCCAAGGGGTCGGGAGATCTTACGAGCAGTACTTC. Translating gives CASSQGVGRSYEQYF.